This entry lists 21 T cell receptor beta chains sequenced from one sample in a study of cytomegalovirus exposure and HLA in healthy donors. Libraries were prepared by immunoSEQ multiplex PCR; TCRdb keeps only in-frame clonotypes and omits some of them. There are 150,000 to 200,000 clones in the sample; over 80% occur only once, and around 2.4% lies in the top ten. Sequenced input: PBMCs. These receptors all come from a man younger than 40 in good health and CMV-seropositive.

The chain has TRBV4-2 and TRBJ1-1, with D unclear. The germline CDR1 and CDR2 sequences are LGHNA and YNFKEQ. V shed 4 bases and J shed 1 base, with 7 bases lying between them. The CDR3 runs to 13 residues. In DNA, the CDR3 is TGTGCCAGCAGCCCCTCCGGGAACACTGAAGCTTTCTTT. Translated: CASSPSGNTEAFF.

CDR3 residues: CASTGGSTDTQYF. As DNA, the CDR3 is TGTGCCAGCACGGGGGGAAGCACAGATACGCAGTATTTT. The V and J genes are TRBV6-5 and TRBJ2-3; 7 nucleotides agree with TRBD2. This CDR3 has 13 amino acids. Trimming removed 7 bases from V and 0 bases from J; junction bases left unmatched: 1. The germline CDR1 and CDR2 sequences are MNHEY and SVGAGI.

The count of this clone is one. The chain uses TRBV4-3 and TRBJ2-7, with TRBD2 matching over 9 bases. V shed 0 bases and J 0 bases; nucleotides not matched to a gene: 9. Germline V gene data show CDR1 as LGHNA and CDR2 as YSLEER. The CDR3 covers 18 residues. The CDR3 region is CASSQERRLAGNSYEQYF. CDR3 in DNA: TGCGCCAGCAGCCAAGAAAGACGTCTAGCGGGGAACTCCTACGAGCAGTACTTC.

The rearrangement links TRBV4-2 to TRBJ1-1; D unclear. Germline CDR1 is LGHNA and CDR2 is YNFKEQ. The V gene lost 1 base and the J gene lost 0 bases, with 9 bases spanning the gap. CDR3 length: 15 amino acids. This chain's CDR3 is CASSQVMSVNTEAFF. CDR3 DNA: TGTGCCAGCAGCCAAGTAATGTCGGTGAACACTGAAGCTTTCTTT.

The J gene is TRBJ1-2, the V gene TRBV10-3; 11 bases are shared with TRBD1. CDR1 and CDR2 from the germline V gene are ENHRY and SYGVKD. V shed 10 bases, J shed 4 bases, and the junction held 14 bases outside the gene matches. CDR3 length equals 16 residues. The CDR3 region has the DNA TGTGCCAGCTTTGACTGGACAGGGGGCGAACGCTATGGCTACACCTTC. Amino acid sequence: CASFDWTGGERYGYTF.

This clone was seen a handful of times. V and J are TRBV6-1 and TRBJ1-3; 7 nucleotides line up with TRBD1. Germline loops: CDR1 MNHNS, CDR2 SASEGT. The length of the CDR3 is 17 residues. The junction had 7 bases not matched to a gene; V was cut back by 0 bases and J by 2 bases. The CDR3 spells CASSEAPGGGAGNTIYF. CDR3 in DNA: TGTGCCAGCAGTGAAGCGCCAGGAGGGGGCGCTGGAAACACCATATATTTT.

J is TRBJ1-1 and V is TRBV18, with TRBD1 identical over 10 bases. Looked up from germline, CDR1 is KGHSH and CDR2 is LQKENI. The trim removed 3 bases at V and 8 bases at J, leaving 3 bases unmatched. CDR3 length equals 13 residues. Written as DNA, the CDR3 is TGTGCCAGCTCACCTGGACAGGGGGTGGAAGCTTTCTTT. Its protein product is CASSPGQGVEAFF.

This rearrangement joins TRBV19 to TRBJ2-2; a possible D gene is TRBD2 (5 bases). V lost 2 bases and J 5 bases, leaving 12 bases between the germline ends. Germline loops: CDR1 LNHDA, CDR2 SQIVND (reference sequence). CDR3 length: 15 amino acids. The CDR3 nucleotides read TGTGCCAGTAGTATAATGGCCGAGGGAACCGGGGAGCTGTTTTTT. It encodes CASSIMAEGTGELFF.

This clone was seen just once. The chain recombines TRBV25-1 with TRBJ1-2; unclear D gene. V lost 1 base, J lost 0 bases, and 9 bases lay in between. The CDR3 consists of 15 residues. Germline V gene data show CDR1 as MGHDK and CDR2 as SYGVNS. The DNA for the CDR3 is TGTGCCAGCAGTGAATCGCAGGAAGCTAACTATGGCTACACCTTC. Translation: CASSESQEANYGYTF.

The rearrangement joins TRBV6-5 to TRBJ1-1; TRBD1 might be the D (6 bases). V was pared by 1 base and J by 0 bases, with 12 bases between. Germline CDR1 MNHEY, CDR2 SVGAGI. The CDR3 runs to 16 residues. DNA of the CDR3: TGTGCCAGCAGTTACTTGACAACAGGGATGAACACTGAAGCTTTCTTT. Encoded protein: CASSYLTTGMNTEAFF.

The rearrangement joins TRBV29-1 to TRBJ2-2, with TRBD1 as a possible D gene (6 bases). The CDR3 is 16 residues long. Germline CDR1 SQVTM, CDR2 ANQGSEA. V lost 0 bases, J lost 4 bases, and 15 bases lay in between. The CDR3, as DNA: TGCAGCGTTGAAGATGGGGGCAGAAAAGTCACCGGGGAGCTGTTTTTT. Protein sequence: CSVEDGGRKVTGELFF.

This clone has more than one count but fewer than ten. The chain couples TRBV30 to TRBJ1-5; a possible D gene is TRBD1 (6 bases). The germline V and J ends were trimmed by 1 base and 7 bases, with 11 bases remaining between them. The CDR3 is made up of 13 amino acids. Germline V CDR1 and CDR2: GTSNPN, SVGIG (reference sequence). The CDR3 loop is CAWSDRDEQPQHF. The CDR3 DNA reads as TGTGCCTGGAGTGACAGGGACGAGCAGCCCCAGCATTTT.

The chain joins TRBV29-1 to TRBJ2-3; no firm D call. The germline CDR1 and CDR2 sequences are SQVTM and ANQGSEA. V dropped 6 bases and J dropped 4 bases, with 11 bases sitting between them. The CDR3 runs to 12 residues. The CDR3 sequence is CSVIDWADTQYF. In DNA, the CDR3 is TGCAGCGTGATCGACTGGGCAGATACGCAGTATTTT.

The chain couples TRBV10-3 to TRBJ1-5; the D gene is possibly TRBD1 (6 bases). The germline gives CDR1 ENHRY, CDR2 SYGVKD. Trimming left V 3 bases short and J 3 bases short, with 15 bases between. This CDR3 has 16 residues. CDR3 bases: TGTGCCATCAGTGAAGTTAGGGGGGGGCCCAATCAGCCCCAGCATTTT. It yields the protein CAISEVRGGPNQPQHF.

The sample holds one count of this clone. The chain combines TRBV2 with TRBJ1-6, with 8 bases fitting TRBD1. With 4 bases clipped from V and 7 bases from J, the junction kept 9 bases outside the gene matches. This CDR3 spans 16 amino acids. From germline, CDR1 is SNHLY and CDR2 FYNNEI. Written as DNA, the CDR3 is TGTGCCAGCAGTGGGTTCCTGGACAGGGTAAATTCACCCCTCCACTTT. Its translation is CASSGFLDRVNSPLHF.

This chain joins TRBV10-3 and TRBJ1-1; D is uncertain. V lost 0 bases, J lost 0 bases, and 8 bases lay in between. CDR3 length: 15 amino acids. The germline V gene encodes CDR1 ENHRY and CDR2 SYGVKD. CDR3 amino acids: CAISESPGMNTEAFF. In nucleotides, the CDR3 is TGTGCCATCAGTGAGTCTCCGGGAATGAACACTGAAGCTTTCTTT.

The rearrangement uses TRBV2 and TRBJ2-5, with D possibly TRBD1 on 6 matching bases. V lost 10 bases to trimming and J lost 7 bases, with 16 bases between them. The CDR3 extends over 12 amino acids. The germline V gene encodes CDR1 SNHLY and CDR2 FYNNEI. This CDR3 is CATQTGLGTQYF. CDR3 coding DNA: TGTGCCACCCAGACAGGTTTGGGGACCCAGTACTTC.

V and J are TRBV7-2 and TRBJ1-2, with 12 bases fitting TRBD1. V was pared by 5 bases and J by 1 base, with 8 bases of the junction left unmatched. Looked up from germline, CDR1 is SGHTA and CDR2 is FQGNSA. The CDR3 runs to 17 residues. The CDR3 here is CASSQPGQGASNYGYTF. As DNA, the CDR3 is TGTGCCAGCAGCCAACCGGGACAGGGGGCTAGTAACTATGGCTACACCTTC.

The J gene is TRBJ1-6, the V gene TRBV4-1; no firm D call. This CDR3 has 12 amino acids. V lost 3 bases and J 6 bases, leaving 3 bases between the germline ends. CDR1 and CDR2 (germline): MGHRA, YSYEKL. The CDR3 spells CASSHLNSPLHF. The DNA of the CDR3 is TGCGCCAGCAGCCACCTTAATTCACCCCTCCACTTT.

V usage is TRBV7-6 and J usage is TRBJ2-3, with TRBD2 identical over 8 bases. Trimming took 5 bases from V and 1 from J; bases not matched to a gene: 11. The germline CDR1 and CDR2 sequences are SGHVS and FNYEAQ. The CDR3 contains 17 residues. The CDR3: CASSLKRGGRGTDTQYF. CDR3 DNA sequence: TGTGCCAGCAGCCTCAAACGGGGGGGCCGTGGCACAGATACGCAGTATTTT. The full variable domain, with the rest looked up from reference TRBV7-6 and TRBJ2-3, is GAGVSQSPRYKVTKRGQDVALRCDPISGHVSLYWYRQALGQGPEFLTYFNYEAQQDKSGLPNDRFSAERPEGSISTLTIQRTEQRDSAMYRCASSLKRGGRGTDTQYFGPGTRLTVL.

The chain recombines TRBV7-2 with TRBJ2-2; D unresolved. The CDR3 extends over 13 amino acids. Germline CDR1 SGHTA, CDR2 FQGNSA. V lost 3 bases and J 4 bases, leaving 6 bases between the germline ends. This CDR3 reads CASSFLSTGELFF. CDR3 bases: TGTGCCAGCAGCTTCCTAAGCACCGGGGAGCTGTTTTTT.